The table lists the clone carrying this TCR beta chain with many counts. What it recognizes is unknown. Trimming took off 1 base at V and 2 bases at J, with 13 bases between the two ends. The CDR3 spans 15 residues. Germline V CDR1 and CDR2: DFQATT, SNEGSKA (reference sequence). These data originate in a study of T-cell reconstitution after alpha-beta-depleted transplantation in children. Preparing the TCRbeta library involved the use of unique molecular identifiers. Each CDR3 protein is one row after TCRdb ran MiXCR on the PCR reads. The table lists approximately 300,000 distinct CDR3 sequences, 11% of them singletons. Study-wide points: From newly produced T cells came most of the T-cell counts and diversity one year after transplant. Reportedly, roughly two months post-transplant, alpha-beta T cells arose from several hundred expanded graft clones.

The V gene is TRBV20-1, the J gene TRBJ2-3, with D perhaps matching TRBD2 (5 bases). The source was peripheral blood, collected 180 days after TCRalphabeta/CD19-depleted stem cell transplant. The clonotype comes from a male patient aged 2 to 9 who had a stem cell transplant for chronic granulomatous disease, so the T cells may come from the graft donor. The CDR3 reads CSARAHEGTTDTQYF. For the CDR3, the DNA is TGCAGTGCTAGAGCGCACGAGGGTACCACAGATACGCAGTATTTT.